Here is one T cell receptor (beta chain) with its context. What it binds is unknown. The data originate from a study of breast tumors, draining lymph nodes, adjacent tissues. Whole-study findings and limits: Tumor and nontumor repertoires were significantly more similar in luminal-like than in basal-like breast cancer. That most tumor T cells come from lymph nodes remained unproven.

The lymph nodes were axillary draining lymph nodes from breast cancer patients. TCRdb redid the calling of the multiplex PCR reads with MiXCR, one entry per CDR3 protein. The table has over 250,000 distinct CDR3 sequences, more than 30% seen once; the top ten hold 0.85% to 1.2%. Material for sequencing was axillary lymph node tissue. This TCR was recovered from a female donor with breast cancer. Some clones in this sample may be carry-over from other donors' samples.

DNA of the CDR3: TGTGCCACCAGTGATCGAGGGGAGCGGAATGGCTACACCTTC. It translates to CATSDRGERNGYTF. This chain uses TRBV24-1 with TRBJ1-2; D might be TRBD1 (5 bases). Looked up from germline, CDR1 is KGHDR and CDR2 is SFDVKD. The CDR3 spans 14 residues. Trimming cost V 3 bases and J 6 bases, with 13 bases left between them.